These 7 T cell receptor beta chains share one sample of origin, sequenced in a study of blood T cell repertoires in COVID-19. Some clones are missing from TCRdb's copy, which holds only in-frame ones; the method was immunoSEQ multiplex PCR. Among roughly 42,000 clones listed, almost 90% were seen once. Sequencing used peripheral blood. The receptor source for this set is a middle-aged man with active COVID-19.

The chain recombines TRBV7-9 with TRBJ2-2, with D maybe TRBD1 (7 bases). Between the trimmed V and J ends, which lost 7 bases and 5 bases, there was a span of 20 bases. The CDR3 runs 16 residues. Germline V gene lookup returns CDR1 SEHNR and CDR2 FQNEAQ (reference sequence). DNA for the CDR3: TGTGCCAGCACCCTGGGAGGAGGGGGCGTTACCGGGGAGCTGTTTTTT. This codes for CASTLGGGGVTGELFF.

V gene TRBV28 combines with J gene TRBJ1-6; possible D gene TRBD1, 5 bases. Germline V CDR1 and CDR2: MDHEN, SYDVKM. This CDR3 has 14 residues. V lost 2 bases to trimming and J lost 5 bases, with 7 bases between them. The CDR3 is CASSLGANNSPLHF. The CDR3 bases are TGTGCCAGCAGTTTAGGGGCCAATAATTCACCCCTCCACTTT.

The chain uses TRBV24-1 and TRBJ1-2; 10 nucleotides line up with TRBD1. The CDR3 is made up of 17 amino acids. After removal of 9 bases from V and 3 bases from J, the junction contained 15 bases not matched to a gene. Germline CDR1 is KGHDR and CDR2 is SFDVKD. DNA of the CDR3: TGTGCCACCGTCAGTTCCGGGACAGGGGATAGAGACTATGGCTACACCTTC. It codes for CATVSSGTGDRDYGYTF.

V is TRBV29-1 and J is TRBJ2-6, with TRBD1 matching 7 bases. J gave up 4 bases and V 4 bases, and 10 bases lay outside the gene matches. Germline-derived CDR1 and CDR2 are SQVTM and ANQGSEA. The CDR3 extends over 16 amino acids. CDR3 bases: TGCAGCGTTGGTCGACAGGGTAATGGAGGGGCCAACGTCCTGACTTTC. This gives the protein CSVGRQGNGGANVLTF.

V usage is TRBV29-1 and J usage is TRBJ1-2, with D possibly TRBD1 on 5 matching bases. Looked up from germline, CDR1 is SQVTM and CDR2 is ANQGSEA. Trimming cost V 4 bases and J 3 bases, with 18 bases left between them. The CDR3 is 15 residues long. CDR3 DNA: TGCAGCGTTGGTGTGCCCCAAGGGGTTCACTATGGCTACACCTTC. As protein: CSVGVPQGVHYGYTF.

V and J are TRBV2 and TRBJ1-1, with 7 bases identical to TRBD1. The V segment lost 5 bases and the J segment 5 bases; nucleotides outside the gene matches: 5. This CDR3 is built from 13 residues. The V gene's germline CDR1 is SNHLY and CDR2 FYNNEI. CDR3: CASSFQGETEAFF. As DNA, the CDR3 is TGTGCCAGCAGTTTTCAGGGGGAAACTGAAGCTTTCTTT.

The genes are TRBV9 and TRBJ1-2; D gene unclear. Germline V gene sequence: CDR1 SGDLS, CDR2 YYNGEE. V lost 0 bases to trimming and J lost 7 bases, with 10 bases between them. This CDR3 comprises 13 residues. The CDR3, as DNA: TGTGCCAGCAGCGTAGAGCTGAACGGTGGCTACACCTTC. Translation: CASSVELNGGYTF.